These T cell receptor beta chains were read from a single sample in a study of T cells in Graves' hyperthyroidism and ophthalmopathy. TCRdb re-called the multiplex PCR reads with MiXCR, one entry per CDR3 protein. The sample has 400,000 to 500,000 distinct CDR3 sequences, roughly an eighth seen once. The sequencing sample was made of blood. Receptor source: a young woman with Graves' hyperthyroidism. Both conserved end residues are part of each CDR3. The D gene is left open where the match is weak. For some rows the clone size is stated as once, few or many, or as a class when expanded; others skip it.

D gene | J gene | V gene | clone size | CDR3 protein | CDR3 DNA
- | TRBJ1-1 | TRBV19 | many | CASSTSGMAGTEAFF | TGTGCCAGTAGTACATCAGGGATGGCGGGCACTGAAGCTTTCTTT
- | TRBJ2-7 | TRBV6-1 | many | CASSWGGESYEQYF | TGTGCCAGCAGTTGGGGCGGAGAGTCCTACGAGCAGTACTTC
- | TRBJ1-5 | TRBV6-2/TRBV6-3 | many | CASRGGPGGNQPQHF | TGTGCCAGCAGGGGGGGGCCTGGGGGCAATCAGCCCCAGCATTTT
- | TRBJ2-5 | TRBV11-3 | many | CASSLSAGQETQYF | TGTGCCAGCAGCTTATCGGCGGGACAAGAGACCCAGTACTTC
- | TRBJ2-7 | TRBV4-1 | many | CASSQDRGEQYF | TGCGCCAGCAGCCAAGATCGAGGGGAGCAGTACTTC
TRBD2 | TRBJ2-1 | TRBV11-2 | many | CASSFTGTSGEQFF | TGTGCCAGCAGCTTTACCGGGACTAGCGGGGAGCAGTTCTTC
- | TRBJ2-1 | TRBV15 | many | CATSRDLPTYNEQFF | TGTGCCACCAGCAGAGATCTCCCGACATACAATGAGCAGTTCTTC
TRBD1 | TRBJ1-1 | TRBV6-1 | many | CASSAFAGGWLAFF | TGTGCCAGCAGTGCTTTTGCAGGGGGTTGGTTAGCTTTCTTT
TRBD1 | TRBJ1-1 | TRBV30 | many | CAWSVRGQGNTEAFF | TGTGCCTGGAGTGTACGGGGACAGGGGAACACTGAAGCTTTCTTT
TRBD1 | TRBJ1-5 | TRBV30 | many | CAWSVFGTGNHQPQHF | TGTGCCTGGAGTGTTTTCGGGACAGGGAATCATCAGCCCCAGCATTTT
TRBD2 | TRBJ2-2 | TRBV11-2 | - | CASSSKLARTGELFF | TGTGCCAGCAGCTCAAAACTAGCGAGGACCGGGGAGCTGTTTTTT
TRBD1 | TRBJ1-2 | TRBV18 | many | CASLAGTGVHGYTF | TGTGCCAGCTTGGCCGGGACAGGGGTTCATGGCTACACCTTC
TRBD1 | TRBJ1-4 | TRBV30 | few | CACRIQGATNEKLFF | TGTGCCTGTCGTATTCAGGGGGCTACTAATGAAAAACTGTTTTTT
- | TRBJ1-1 | TRBV10-3 | many | CATTVNTEAFF | TGTGCCACCACAGTGAACACTGAAGCTTTCTTT
TRBD2 | TRBJ2-7 | TRBV11-2 | few | CASSLTSGRALGEQYF | TGTGCCAGCAGCCTGACTAGCGGGAGGGCCCTCGGCGAGCAGTACTTC
TRBD1 | TRBJ2-1 | TRBV11-2 | many | CASSLLGTALKSEQFF | TGTGCCAGCAGCTTACTGGGGACAGCCCTAAAGAGTGAGCAGTTCTTC
- | TRBJ2-2 | TRBV10-3 | many | CASETGRVGELFF | TGTGCCTCCGAGACAGGCCGTGTCGGGGAGCTGTTTTTT
- | TRBJ2-5 | TRBV20-1 | many | CSASPSDSETQTQYF | TGCAGTGCTAGCCCTAGTGACTCTGAGACGCAGACCCAGTACTTC
- | TRBJ1-5 | TRBV15 | - | CATSRERGGQPQHF | TGTGCCACCAGCAGAGAGAGGGGTGGGCAGCCCCAGCATTTT
TRBD1 | TRBJ1-4 | TRBV5-1 | - | CASSRTSGQSPLNEKLFF | TGCGCCAGCAGCAGGACCTCGGGACAGAGTCCCCTTAATGAAAAACTGTTTTTT
- | TRBJ2-3 | TRBV7-2 | many | CASSSTPVDTQYF | TGTGCCAGCAGCTCCACTCCAGTAGATACGCAGTATTTT
TRBD2 | TRBJ2-7 | TRBV7-9 | - | CASSFGLAGYEQYF | TGTGCCAGCAGCTTTGGTCTAGCGGGGTACGAGCAGTACTTC
- | TRBJ1-2 | TRBV6-2/TRBV6-3 | many | CASSYPGLRGVNWGYTF | TGTGCCAGCAGTTACCCGGGACTGCGAGGTGTGAACTGGGGCTACACCTTC
TRBD1 | TRBJ2-2 | TRBV11-3 | many | CASSSRQGRNTGELFF | TGTGCCAGCAGCTCCAGACAGGGACGGAACACCGGGGAGCTGTTTTTT
TRBD2 | TRBJ2-1 | TRBV7-9 | many | CASSLRLADPYNEQFF | TGTGCCAGCAGCTTACGACTAGCGGACCCCTACAATGAGCAGTTCTTC
- | TRBJ2-4 | TRBV19 | many | CASSIVGRGDGAKNIQYF | TGTGCCAGTAGTATAGTGGGCAGGGGGGACGGAGCCAAAAACATTCAGTACTTC
- | TRBJ2-3 | TRBV11-3 | many | CASSFGDRFTDTQYF | TGTGCCAGCAGTTTTGGCGACAGGTTCACAGATACGCAGTATTTT
- | TRBJ1-1 | TRBV13 | many | CASSFRANTEAFF | TGTGCCAGCAGCTTCAGGGCGAACACTGAAGCTTTCTTT
- | TRBJ1-6 | TRBV9 | many | CASSVEFYSPLHF | TGTGCCAGCAGCGTAGAGTTTTATTCACCCCTCCACTTT
TRBD1 | TRBJ2-1 | TRBV12-5 | - | CASGPEGQASYNEQFF | TGTGCTAGTGGTCCAGAAGGACAGGCGTCCTACAATGAGCAGTTCTTC
- | TRBJ2-7 | TRBV2 | many | CASRQRETYEQYF | TGTGCCAGTCGTCAACGGGAGACCTACGAGCAGTACTTC
- | TRBJ2-5 | TRBV12-3/TRBV12-4 | many | CASSFGTHPGETQYF | TGTGCCAGCAGTTTCGGGACACACCCGGGAGAGACCCAGTACTTC
- | TRBJ1-1 | TRBV18 | many | CASSRQDNTEAFF | TGTGCCAGCTCCAGACAGGATAACACTGAAGCTTTCTTT
- | TRBJ1-2 | TRBV2 | many | CASTPEFTSNYGYTF | TGTGCCAGCACACCGGAGTTCACCTCTAACTATGGCTACACCTTC
TRBD1 | TRBJ2-1 | TRBV6-1 | once | CASSKRGQGPNEQFF | TGTGCCAGCAGTAAACGCGGACAGGGCCCCAATGAGCAGTTCTTC
- | TRBJ1-4 | TRBV19 | - | CASSPWRNEKLFF | TGTGCCAGTAGCCCCTGGAGGAATGAAAAACTGTTTTTT
- | TRBJ2-1 | TRBV5-1 | - | CASSLGQAQETQFF | TGCGCCAGCAGCTTGGGGCAAGCACAAGAGACCCAGTTCTTC
- | TRBJ2-1 | TRBV30 | many | CAWMRTPSYNEQFF | TGTGCCTGGATGCGGACTCCGTCCTACAATGAGCAGTTCTTC
- | TRBJ2-1 | TRBV30 | once | CAWSPSLTGGTGDEQFF | TGTGCCTGGAGTCCCTCCTTGACGGGTGGGACCGGGGATGAGCAGTTCTTC
- | TRBJ2-7 | TRBV6-1 | - | CASSPRGAEGEQYF | TGTGCCAGCAGTCCACGAGGGGCGGAGGGCGAGCAGTACTTC
TRBD1 | TRBJ2-1 | TRBV12-3/TRBV12-4 | many | CASSFGTGDINEQLF | TGTGCCAGCAGTTTTGGGACAGGGGATATCAATGAGCAGCTCTTC
- | TRBJ1-2 | TRBV19 | few | CASSAHLTGAYPYGYTF | TGTGCCAGCAGCGCCCACCTGACAGGCGCTTACCCCTATGGCTACACCTTC